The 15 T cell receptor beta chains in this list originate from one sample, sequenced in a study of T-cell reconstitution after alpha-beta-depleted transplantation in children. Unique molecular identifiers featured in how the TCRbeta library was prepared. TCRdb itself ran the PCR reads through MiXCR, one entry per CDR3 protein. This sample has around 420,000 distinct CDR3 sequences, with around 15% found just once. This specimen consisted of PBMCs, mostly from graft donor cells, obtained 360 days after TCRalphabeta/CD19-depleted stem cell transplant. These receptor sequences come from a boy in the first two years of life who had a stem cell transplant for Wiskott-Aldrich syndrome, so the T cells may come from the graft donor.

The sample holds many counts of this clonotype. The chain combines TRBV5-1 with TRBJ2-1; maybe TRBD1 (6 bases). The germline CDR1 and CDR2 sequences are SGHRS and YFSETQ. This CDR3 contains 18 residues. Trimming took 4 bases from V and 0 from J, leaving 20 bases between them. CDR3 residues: CASSGVKTGILSYNEQFF. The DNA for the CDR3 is TGCGCCAGCAGCGGAGTCAAAACAGGGATCCTCTCCTACAATGAGCAGTTCTTC.

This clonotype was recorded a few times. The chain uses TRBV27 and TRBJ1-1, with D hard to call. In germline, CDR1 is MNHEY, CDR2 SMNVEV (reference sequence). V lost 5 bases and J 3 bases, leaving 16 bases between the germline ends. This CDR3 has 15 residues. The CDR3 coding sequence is TGTGCCAGCAGTCCGACCCCGAGGGCTTACACTGAAGCTTTCTTT. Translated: CASSPTPRAYTEAFF.

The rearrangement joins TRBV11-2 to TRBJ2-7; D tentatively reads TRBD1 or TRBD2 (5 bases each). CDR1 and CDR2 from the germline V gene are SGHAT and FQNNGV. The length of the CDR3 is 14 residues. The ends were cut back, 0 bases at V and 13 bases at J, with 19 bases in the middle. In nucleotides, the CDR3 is TGTGCCAGCAGCTTAGAAACCGGGAACACAGGAAGTTACTTC. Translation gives CASSLETGNTGSYF.

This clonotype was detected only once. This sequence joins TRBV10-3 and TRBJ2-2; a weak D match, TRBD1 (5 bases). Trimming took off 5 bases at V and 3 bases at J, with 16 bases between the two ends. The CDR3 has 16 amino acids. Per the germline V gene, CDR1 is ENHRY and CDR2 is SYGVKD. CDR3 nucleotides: TGTGCCATCAGTAGACAGACCAAGGAATACACCGGGGAGCTGTTTTTT. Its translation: CAISRQTKEYTGELFF.

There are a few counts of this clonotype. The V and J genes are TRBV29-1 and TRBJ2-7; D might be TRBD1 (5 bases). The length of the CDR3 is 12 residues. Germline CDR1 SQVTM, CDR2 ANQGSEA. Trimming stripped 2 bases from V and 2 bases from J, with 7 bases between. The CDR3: CSVERTPYEQYF. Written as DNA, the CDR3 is TGCAGCGTTGAACGGACACCCTACGAGCAGTACTTC.

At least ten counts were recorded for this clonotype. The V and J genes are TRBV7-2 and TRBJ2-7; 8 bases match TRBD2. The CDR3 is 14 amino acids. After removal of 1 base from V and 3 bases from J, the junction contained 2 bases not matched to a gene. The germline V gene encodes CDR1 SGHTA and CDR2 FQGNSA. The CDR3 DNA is TGTGCCAGCAGCTTAGTTAGCGGGGACTACGAGCAGTACTTC. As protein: CASSLVSGDYEQYF.

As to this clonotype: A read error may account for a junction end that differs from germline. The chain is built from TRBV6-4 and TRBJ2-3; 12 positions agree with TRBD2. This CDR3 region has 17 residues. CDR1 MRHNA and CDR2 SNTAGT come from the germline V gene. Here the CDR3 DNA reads TGTACCAGCAGTTCGTCCGCTAGCGGGAGGGCCATTGGTACGCAGTATTTT. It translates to CTSSSSASGRAIGTQYF.

The chain's CDR3 is CATRTGGRSEAFF. The CDR3, as DNA: TGTGCCACCCGGACAGGGGGTAGGTCTGAAGCTTTCTTT. The V gene is TRBV15, the J gene TRBJ1-1, with 10 bases that match TRBD1. Germline assignment: CDR1 LNHNV and CDR2 YYDKDF (reference sequence). The J segment lost 6 bases and the V segment lost 8 bases, leaving 6 bases of the junction unmatched. This CDR3 spans 13 amino acids.

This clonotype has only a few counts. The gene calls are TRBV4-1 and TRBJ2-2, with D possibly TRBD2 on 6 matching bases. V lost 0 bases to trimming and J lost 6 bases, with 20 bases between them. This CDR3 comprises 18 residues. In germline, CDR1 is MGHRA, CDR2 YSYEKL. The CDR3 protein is CASSQEVVTGVWAGELFF. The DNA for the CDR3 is TGCGCCAGCAGCCAAGAGGTTGTAACGGGAGTTTGGGCCGGGGAGCTGTTTTTT.

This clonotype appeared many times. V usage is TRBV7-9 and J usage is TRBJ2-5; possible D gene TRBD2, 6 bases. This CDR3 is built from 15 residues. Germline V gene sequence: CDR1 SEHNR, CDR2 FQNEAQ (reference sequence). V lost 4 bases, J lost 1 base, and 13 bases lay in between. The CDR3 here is CASSSVAEFQETQYF. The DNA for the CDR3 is TGTGCCAGCAGCTCCGTAGCGGAGTTCCAAGAGACCCAGTACTTC.

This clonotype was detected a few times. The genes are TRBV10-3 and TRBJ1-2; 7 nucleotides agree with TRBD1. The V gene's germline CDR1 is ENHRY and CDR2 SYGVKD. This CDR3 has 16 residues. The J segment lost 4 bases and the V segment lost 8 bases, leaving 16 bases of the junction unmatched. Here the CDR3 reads CAIGEIRQGKTYGYTF. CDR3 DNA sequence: TGTGCCATCGGGGAGATAAGACAGGGTAAAACCTATGGCTACACCTTC.

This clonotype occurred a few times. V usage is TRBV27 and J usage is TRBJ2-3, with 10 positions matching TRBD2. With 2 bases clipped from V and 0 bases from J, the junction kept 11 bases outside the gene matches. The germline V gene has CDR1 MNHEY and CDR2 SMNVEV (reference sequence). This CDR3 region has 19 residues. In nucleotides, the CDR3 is TGTGCCAGCAGTTTACCCCCAGGGCTAGCGGGAGCAAGCACAGATACGCAGTATTTT. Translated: CASSLPPGLAGASTDTQYF.

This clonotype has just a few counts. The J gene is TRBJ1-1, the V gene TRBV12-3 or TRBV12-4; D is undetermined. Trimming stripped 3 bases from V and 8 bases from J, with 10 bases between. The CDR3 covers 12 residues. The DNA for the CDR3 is TGTGCCAGCAGTTTGAGGCAGGTCGAAGCTTTCTTT. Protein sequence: CASSLRQVEAFF.

Here the CDR3 DNA reads TGTGCCGGGGGAAACGGGGGGTGGTGGAAGACCCAGTACTTC. It is translated as CAGGNGGWWKTQYF. The V and J genes are TRBV21-1 and TRBJ2-5; TRBD1 is taken as the D call from the table, unchecked against the DNA. TRBV21-1 is a pseudogene. The CDR3 totals 14 residues.

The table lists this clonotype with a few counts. DNA for the CDR3: TGCGCCAGCAGCCAACAGGGGTTAGGGGACATTCAGTACTTC. This codes for CASSQQGLGDIQYF. V usage is TRBV4-3 and J usage is TRBJ2-4; D may be TRBD1 (6 bases). The germline V gene encodes CDR1 LGHNA and CDR2 YSLEER. CDR3 length: 14 residues. V lost 2 bases, J lost 8 bases, and 13 bases lay in between.